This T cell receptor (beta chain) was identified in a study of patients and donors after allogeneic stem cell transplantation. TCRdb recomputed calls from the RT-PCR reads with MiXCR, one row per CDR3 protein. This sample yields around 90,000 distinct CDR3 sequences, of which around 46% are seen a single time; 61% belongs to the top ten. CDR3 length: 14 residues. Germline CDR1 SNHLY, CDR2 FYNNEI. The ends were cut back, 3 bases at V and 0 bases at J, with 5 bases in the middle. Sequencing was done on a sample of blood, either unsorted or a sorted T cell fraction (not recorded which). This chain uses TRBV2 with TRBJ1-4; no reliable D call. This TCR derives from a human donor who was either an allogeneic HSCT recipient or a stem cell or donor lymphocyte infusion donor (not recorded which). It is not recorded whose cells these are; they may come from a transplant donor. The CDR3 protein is CASSDGATNEKLFF. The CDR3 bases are TGTGCCAGCAGTGACGGGGCAACTAATGAAAAACTGTTTTTT.